These 26 T cell receptor beta chains were all obtained from the same sample, sequenced in a study of PD-L1 blockade in urothelial cancer (dated by TCRdb to 2016 to 2017). The time point label, as the study defines it: peripheral blood 6 weeks after treatment start. The method behind the library was the immunoSEQ multiplex PCR assay. TCRdb limited this immuneACCESS table to in-frame rearrangements with V and J called. A share of clones is missing; checked studies link under half to unresolved V genes, and the rest is unexplained. The sample includes some 110,000 clones, with around 93% observed a single time. The ten largest account for less than 4.5% of the sample. This material consisted of PBMCs, taken around atezolizumab (anti-PD-L1) treatment. The receptors stem from a man aged 55-75 years with urothelial cancer.

The genes are TRBV7-2 and TRBJ2-1, with TRBD1 matching 10 bases. This CDR3 contains 15 residues. Germline loops: CDR1 SGHTA, CDR2 FQGNSA. J lost 8 bases, V lost 5 bases, and 9 bases had no gene match. The DNA for the CDR3 is TGTGCCAGCAGCCCTAGGGACAGGGGACTTGATGAGCAGTTCTTC. Its translation is CASSPRDRGLDEQFF.

The J gene is TRBJ2-3, the V gene TRBV18; the D gene is possibly TRBD1 (5 bases). With 0 bases removed from V and 3 bases from J, the gap between germline ends came to 13 bases. Germline CDR1 reads KGHSH; CDR2 reads LQKENI. There are 16 residues in the CDR3. CDR3 amino acids: CASSPPRDFPTDTQYF. The CDR3 nucleotides read TGTGCCAGCTCACCACCCAGGGATTTTCCGACAGATACGCAGTATTTT.

The chain uses TRBV2 and TRBJ1-5; possibly TRBD1 for D (5 bases). Trimming removed 2 bases at V and 0 bases at J, with 14 bases between. The CDR3 consists of 17 residues. Germline V gene lookup returns CDR1 SNHLY and CDR2 FYNNEI. The CDR3 DNA reads TGTGCCAGCAGTGAACGGGGGAACCAGTATAGCAATCAGCCCCAGCATTTT. It yields the protein CASSERGNQYSNQPQHF.

The DNA of the CDR3 is TGCGCCAGCAGCCAAGAGGGGGGACTAGCGGCAGATACGCAGTATTTT. This encodes CASSQEGGLAADTQYF. The chain combines TRBV4-1 with TRBJ2-3; 11 positions match TRBD2. V was clipped by 0 bases and J by 4 bases; unmatched bases: 3. This CDR3 is 16 amino acids long. Germline V lookup: CDR1 MGHRA, CDR2 YSYEKL.

The chain combines TRBV7-9 with TRBJ2-1, with D perhaps matching TRBD2 (6 bases). V was cut by 6 bases and J by 5 bases, with 20 bases left in between. Germline CDR1 SEHNR, CDR2 FQNEAQ (reference sequence). This CDR3 spans 16 amino acids. Here the CDR3 reads CASSRRGGSIDNEQFF. CDR3 DNA sequence: TGTGCCAGCAGTAGGCGGGGCGGGTCCATCGACAATGAGCAGTTCTTC.

The CDR3 bases are TGTGCCAGCAGTTTCGACTCCGTGGAAGGGAGGGGGCAGTATTTT. Its translation is CASSFDSVEGRGQYF. The V and J genes are TRBV7-2 and TRBJ2-3, with TRBD2 identical over 7 bases. V trimming: 6 bases; J trimming: 11 bases; junction bases outside the gene matches: 17. CDR3 length: 15 amino acids. Germline V CDR1 and CDR2: SGHTA, FQGNSA.

The CDR3 region has the DNA TGTGCCAGCAGCCCCCGGCGGGGCCTGAACACCGGGGAGCTGTTTTTT. Translation: CASSPRRGLNTGELFF. The J gene is TRBJ2-2, the V gene TRBV7-2, with a weak D call TRBD2 (6 bases). The CDR3 has 16 amino acids. CDR1 SGHTA and CDR2 FQGNSA come from the germline V gene. Trimming removed 5 bases from V and 1 base from J, with 14 bases in between.

V gene TRBV14 combines with J gene TRBJ2-7; possibly TRBD2 for D (5 bases). Germline CDR1 reads SGHDN; CDR2 reads FVKESK. The CDR3 runs 13 residues. The V gene lost 3 bases and the J gene lost 2 bases, with 8 bases spanning the gap. CDR3 nucleotide sequence: TGTGCCAGCAGCCACCGGGGTCCCTACGAGCAGTACTTC. Its translation is CASSHRGPYEQYF. The variable domain in full, with the rest retrieved from reference TRBV14 and TRBJ2-7, is EAGVTQFPSHSVIEKGQTVTLRCDPISGHDNLYWYRRVMGKEIKFLLHFVKESKQDESGMPNNRFLAERTGGTYSTLKVQPAELEDSGVYFCASSHRGPYEQYFGPGTRLTVT.

The chain links TRBV9 to TRBJ2-7, with D hard to call. Trimming removed 0 bases from V and 2 bases from J, with 12 bases in between. This CDR3 has 15 amino acids. CDR1 is SGDLS and CDR2 is YYNGEE in the germline V gene. The CDR3, as DNA: TGTGCCAGCAGCGTAGGAGGCGGCAGTACCTACGAGCAGTACTTC. Its protein product is CASSVGGGSTYEQYF. Drawing the rest from reference TRBV9 and TRBJ2-7, the complete variable domain is DSGVTQTPKHLITATGQRVTLRCSPRSGDLSVYWYQQSLDQGLQFLIQYYNGEERAKGNILERFSAQQFPDLHSELNLSSLELGDSALYFCASSVGGGSTYEQYFGPGTRLTVT.

This chain connects TRBV7-6 to TRBJ1-6; D not certain. The V gene lost 2 bases and the J gene lost 7 bases, with 18 bases spanning the gap. The CDR3 covers 17 residues. In germline, CDR1 is SGHVS, CDR2 FNYEAQ. As DNA, the CDR3 is TGTGCCAGCAGCTTAAGTCAGAACGTCGGGAGGAATTCACCCCTCCACTTT. Translating gives CASSLSQNVGRNSPLHF.

The CDR3 DNA is TGCGCCAGCAGAAGGGGGGCTAGCGGCCACGAGCAGTACTTC. It translates to CASRRGASGHEQYF. The V gene is TRBV5-1, the J gene TRBJ2-7; possibly TRBD2 for D (7 bases). The V end was cut by 5 bases, the J end by 5 bases, with 17 bases between. The germline V gene encodes CDR1 SGHRS and CDR2 YFSETQ. The CDR3 length is 14 residues.

This clone has more than one count but fewer than ten. This chain uses TRBV5-4 with TRBJ2-1; 8 bases map to TRBD1. CDR3 size: 20 residues. CDR1 and CDR2 (germline): SGHNT, YYREEE (reference sequence). V was clipped by 0 bases and J by 7 bases; unmatched bases: 21. Written as DNA, the CDR3 is TGTGCCAGCAGCTTGGACACCTGGGGTCAGGGGGCATTAGTTGTGAATGAGCAGTTCTTC. Translated: CASSLDTWGQGALVVNEQFF. Full variable domain (missing parts from reference TRBV5-4 and TRBJ2-1): ETGVTQSPTHLIKTRGQQVTLRCSSQSGHNTVSWYQQALGQGPQFIFQYYREEENGRGNFPPRFSGLQFPNYSSELNVNALELDDSALYLCASSLDTWGQGALVVNEQFFGPGTRLTVL.

This sequence joins TRBV6-6 and TRBJ1-2, with D perhaps TRBD1 (5 bases). Trimming took off 4 bases at V and 4 bases at J, with 10 bases between the two ends. This CDR3 region has 13 residues. Germline V gives CDR1 MNHNY, CDR2 SVGAGI (reference sequence). The CDR3, as DNA: TGTGCCAGCAGTTTGAGCCAGGGCTATGGCTACACCTTC. This gives the protein CASSLSQGYGYTF.

The V and J genes are TRBV4-1 and TRBJ1-5; 8 nucleotides agree with TRBD1. Germline CDR1 and CDR2: MGHRA and YSYEKL. This CDR3 is built from 15 residues. The V segment lost 4 bases and the J segment 6 bases; nucleotides outside the gene matches: 8. The CDR3 spells CASSPPRGPLQPQHF. The CDR3 DNA is TGCGCCAGCAGCCCGCCCAGGGGGCCCCTTCAGCCCCAGCATTTT.

A word on this clone: The junction departs from germline at one end; a sequencing error may be responsible. The chain links TRBV27 to TRBJ1-1; D remains ambiguous. Germline V gene data show CDR1 as MNHEY and CDR2 as SMNVEV (reference sequence). The CDR3 runs to 13 residues. CDR3 in DNA: TGTGCCAGCAGTCTCGGGGTGAACGCTGAAGCTTTCTTT. This sequence encodes CASSLGVNAEAFF.

The chain uses TRBV6-1 and TRBJ2-3; 8 bases match TRBD1. Germline-derived CDR1 and CDR2 are MNHNS and SASEGT. The CDR3 sequence is 14 residues long. J lost 4 bases, V lost 6 bases, and 6 bases had no gene match. CDR3 nucleotide sequence: TGTGCCAGCAGCGAACAGGGGGTCGCAGATACGCAGTATTTT. Its translation is CASSEQGVADTQYF.

This sequence joins TRBV4-1 and TRBJ2-1; maybe TRBD1 (7 bases). Germline V gene lookup returns CDR1 MGHRA and CDR2 YSYEKL. CDR3 length: 16 residues. The ends were cut back, 2 bases at V and 7 bases at J, with 18 bases in the middle. CDR3 DNA: TGCGCCAGCAGCCAAATCGGAGGGGGCTCGGGAAATGAGCAGTTCTTC. The encoded protein is CASSQIGGGSGNEQFF.

V gene TRBV6-5 combines with J gene TRBJ2-6; D may be TRBD1 (5 bases). Germline-derived CDR1 and CDR2 are MNHEY and SVGAGI. Trimming removed 2 bases at V and 0 bases at J, with 5 bases between. The CDR3 is made up of 15 amino acids. CDR3 region: CASSYQGSGANVLTF. DNA for the CDR3: TGTGCCAGCAGTTACCAGGGCTCTGGGGCCAACGTCCTGACTTTC.

This clone was observed a few times. The chain uses TRBV6-4 and TRBJ2-3, with 12 bases identical to TRBD1. Germline V gives CDR1 MRHNA, CDR2 SNTAGT. J lost 4 bases, V lost 8 bases, and 10 bases had no gene match. The CDR3 is 16 residues long. The CDR3 region has the DNA TGTGCCAGCGGCCTCTCCGGGACAGGGGGCGCAGATACGCAGTATTTT. It encodes CASGLSGTGGADTQYF.

The chain uses TRBV10-2 and TRBJ1-6; TRBD1 aligns across 7 bases. Germline CDR1 and CDR2: WSHSY and SAAADI. J was trimmed by 6 bases and V by 8 bases; bases with no gene match: 7. CDR3 length: 14 amino acids. CDR3 bases: TGCGCCAGCTTAGCTGGGACAGTTAATTCACCCCTCCACTTT. Its translation: CASLAGTVNSPLHF.

This clone is a singleton in its sample. The J gene is TRBJ1-2, the V gene TRBV5-1, with 7 bases matching TRBD1. The V gene's germline CDR1 is SGHRS and CDR2 YFSETQ. Trimming removed 4 bases from V and 4 bases from J; junction bases left unmatched: 7. This CDR3 contains 14 residues. The CDR3: CASSATGEGYGYTF. The CDR3 bases are TGCGCCAGCAGCGCAACAGGGGAAGGCTATGGCTACACCTTC.

This clone appeared a single time. The chain is built from TRBV6-1 and TRBJ1-2; D is uncertain. Germline CDR1 reads MNHNS; CDR2 reads SASEGT. Trimming cost V 2 bases and J 6 bases, with 4 bases left between them. This CDR3 has 11 residues. The CDR3 region is CASSESHGYTF. Written as DNA, the CDR3 is TGTGCCAGCAGTGAATCTCATGGCTACACCTTC.

The rearrangement links TRBV6-1 to TRBJ2-7; maybe TRBD2 (6 bases). The CDR3 covers 14 residues. Germline V gene lookup returns CDR1 MNHNS and CDR2 SASEGT. V was shortened by 2 bases and J by 6 bases, with 14 bases between the two germline ends. The CDR3 coding sequence is TGTGCCAGCAGTGAACGTCCGAGGGAGGCCGAGCAGTACTTC. The encoded protein is CASSERPREAEQYF.

The chain couples TRBV30 to TRBJ1-6, with D perhaps TRBD1 (5 bases). Germline-derived CDR1 and CDR2 are GTSNPN and SVGIG (reference sequence). The ends were cut back, 1 base at V and 0 bases at J, with 13 bases in the middle. The CDR3 totals 17 residues. CDR3 bases: TGTGCCTGGAGTGCTGGCAGGGCGAGCTCCTATAATTCACCCCTCCACTTT. Translated: CAWSAGRASSYNSPLHF.

Only one count was recorded for this clone. Other DNA sequences of this sample code for an identical CDR3. V and J are TRBV29-1 and TRBJ2-1; maybe TRBD1 (6 bases). Germline CDR1 reads SQVTM; CDR2 reads ANQGSEA. There are 12 residues in the CDR3. The CDR3, as DNA: TGCAACGCAGGTGGGGCAGGGGCTGAGCAGTTCTTC. It encodes CNAGGAGAEQFF.

The rearrangement uses TRBV11-2 and TRBJ2-7; 11 bases line up with TRBD1. The CDR3 has 16 amino acids. Germline lookup yields CDR1 SGHAT and CDR2 FQNNGV. J was trimmed by 3 bases and V by 4 bases; bases with no gene match: 8. CDR3: CASSSDRGTGGYEQYF. The CDR3 coding sequence is TGTGCCAGCAGCTCAGACCGCGGGACAGGGGGCTACGAGCAGTACTTC.